The 20 T cell receptor beta chains given below trace back to one sample, sequenced in a study of blood T cell repertoires in COVID-19. Measured with immunoSEQ multiplex PCR; TCRdb has only the in-frame clones, and not every one. The data show about 80,000 clones, 88% seen once. The specimen sequenced was peripheral blood. The receptors come from a man in his 70s with acute or convalescent COVID-19.

This sequence joins TRBV6-1 and TRBJ2-5; tentatively, D is TRBD2 (7 bases). Trimming left V 3 bases short and J 5 bases short, with 13 bases between. This CDR3 is built from 14 residues. CDR1 is MNHNS, CDR2 SASEGT, per germline. CDR3 sequence: CASSDFGGPETQYF. Written as DNA, the CDR3 is TGTGCCAGCAGTGATTTCGGGGGGCCGGAGACCCAGTACTTC.

This clone was seen once. V and J are TRBV4-3 and TRBJ2-7; a weak D match, TRBD2 (5 bases). Between the trimmed V and J ends, which lost 1 base and 6 bases, there was a span of 10 bases. CDR1 is LGHNA, CDR2 YSLEER, per germline. This CDR3 spans 13 amino acids. CDR3 in DNA: TGCGCCAGCAGCCAAGCGAGGGTCGGCGAGCAGTACTTC. Protein product: CASSQARVGEQYF.

The chain links TRBV6-5 to TRBJ2-2; 9 bases are a match to TRBD1. The CDR3 sequence is 16 residues long. The ends lost 2 bases at V and 6 bases at J; junction bases unmatched: 7. Per the germline V gene, CDR1 is MNHEY and CDR2 is SVGAGI. CDR3 bases: TGTGCCAGCAGTTACAAAAGGGACAGGGTTCCCGGGGAGCTGTTTTTT. It encodes CASSYKRDRVPGELFF.

The rearrangement uses TRBV13 and TRBJ2-3; 8 bases are shared with TRBD1. Germline values: CDR1 PRHDT, CDR2 FYEKMQ (reference sequence). J was trimmed by 0 bases and V by 5 bases; bases with no gene match: 4. This CDR3 contains 15 residues. CDR3 loop: CASSRRTGSTDTQYF. DNA of the CDR3: TGTGCCAGCAGCCGCCGGACAGGGAGCACAGATACGCAGTATTTT. The whole variable domain, filled in from reference TRBV13 and TRBJ2-3, reads AAGVIQSPRHLIKEKRETATLKCYPIPRHDTVYWYQQGPGQDPQFLISFYEKMQSDKGSIPDRFSAQQFSDYHSELNMSSLELGDSALYFCASSRRTGSTDTQYFGPGTRLTVL.

V gene TRBV2 combines with J gene TRBJ2-7, with 10 bases aligning to TRBD1. The ends lost 8 bases at V and 9 bases at J; junction bases unmatched: 13. The CDR3 runs to 14 residues. Germline assignment: CDR1 SNHLY and CDR2 FYNNEI. The CDR3 loop is CASVPGRDRGVQYF. DNA for the CDR3: TGTGCCAGCGTACCGGGGAGGGACAGGGGTGTGCAGTACTTC. The full variable domain, its missing parts supplied by reference TRBV2 and TRBJ2-7, is EPEVTQTPSHQVTQMGQEVILRCVPISNHLYFYWYRQILGQKVEFLVSFYNNEISEKSEIFDDQFSVERPDGSNFTLKIRSTKLEDSAMYFCASVPGRDRGVQYFGPGTRLTVT.

V usage is TRBV12-5 and J usage is TRBJ2-1; 10 positions match TRBD2. This CDR3 spans 15 amino acids. Looked up from germline, CDR1 is LGHNT and CDR2 is FRNRAP. V was pared by 6 bases and J by 2 bases, with 4 bases of the junction left unmatched. The DNA for the CDR3 is TGTGCTAGTGGATTACTAGCGGGGCCCTACAATGAGCAGTTCTTC. As protein: CASGLLAGPYNEQFF.

The CDR3 DNA reads TGTGCCACCAGCAGGACAGGGGGCTACGAGCAGTACTTC. Residues: CATSRTGGYEQYF. V and J are TRBV15 and TRBJ2-7; 9 nucleotides align to TRBD1. Germline-derived CDR1 and CDR2 are LNHNV and YYDKDF (reference sequence). The CDR3 loop spans 13 amino acids. With 3 bases clipped from V and 3 bases from J, the junction kept 0 bases outside the gene matches.

The chain is built from TRBV29-1 and TRBJ1-2; 11 bases match TRBD1. The CDR3 runs to 16 residues. With 4 bases clipped from V and 4 bases from J, the junction kept 11 bases outside the gene matches. Per the germline V gene, CDR1 is SQVTM and CDR2 is ANQGSEA. CDR3 coding DNA: TGCAGCGTTGTGGTTAGGAGGACAGGGGGCAGCTATGGCTACACCTTC. This gives the protein CSVVVRRTGGSYGYTF.

The CDR3 here is CASNRGQGGQPQHF. DNA of the CDR3: TGTGCCAGCAATCGAGGACAGGGTGGGCAGCCCCAGCATTTT. The chain recombines TRBV28 with TRBJ1-5; 8 bases align to TRBD1. Trimming at V came to 7 bases and at J to 7 bases, leaving 9 bases not matched to a gene. The CDR3 loop spans 14 amino acids. Germline lookup yields CDR1 MDHEN and CDR2 SYDVKM.

The chain is built from TRBV28 and TRBJ2-7; 9 bases agree with TRBD1. The CDR3 has 14 amino acids. Germline V gene lookup returns CDR1 MDHEN and CDR2 SYDVKM. V dropped 2 bases and J dropped 5; count of bases not matched to a gene: 4. The CDR3 nucleotides are TGTGCCAGCAGTTTAACAGGGGGCTCTAACGAGCAGTACTTC. This sequence encodes CASSLTGGSNEQYF.

This chain joins TRBV5-1 and TRBJ1-3, with a possible D match to TRBD1 (6 bases). This CDR3 has 13 amino acids. Germline CDR1 is SGHRS and CDR2 is YFSETQ. V lost 4 bases, J lost 8 bases, and 13 bases lay in between. The CDR3 DNA reads TGCGCCAGCAGCCAGGGACACACAGACACCATATATTTT. Translated, it gives CASSQGHTDTIYF.

The J gene is TRBJ1-1, the V gene TRBV5-4; 9 positions match TRBD1. The CDR3 runs 15 residues. The germline V gene encodes CDR1 SGHNT and CDR2 YYREEE (reference sequence). With V trimmed by 2 bases and J by 2 bases, 4 bases remained unmatched. In DNA form, the CDR3 reads TGTGCCAGCAGCTTACCGGGACAGGGTAACACTGAAGCTTTCTTT. It codes for CASSLPGQGNTEAFF.

V and J are TRBV11-1 and TRBJ1-1; 10 bases are shared with TRBD1. V gave up 5 bases and J gave up 7 bases; unmatched junction bases: 7. This CDR3 is 14 amino acids long. From germline, CDR1 is SGHAT and CDR2 FQDESV (reference sequence). This CDR3 reads CASSVRTGGIEAFF. DNA for the CDR3: TGTGCCAGCAGCGTAAGGACAGGGGGAATTGAAGCTTTCTTT.

This chain connects TRBV24-1 to TRBJ1-6; D gene unclear. The CDR3 is 14 amino acids. Between the trimmed V and J ends, which lost 3 bases and 5 bases, there was a span of 7 bases. CDR1 is KGHDR and CDR2 is SFDVKD in the germline V gene. This CDR3 reads CATSDHTNNSPLHF. CDR3 in DNA: TGTGCCACCAGTGATCACACCAATAATTCACCCCTCCACTTT.

The V gene is TRBV6-5, the J gene TRBJ1-3; D might be TRBD1 (5 bases). Germline values: CDR1 MNHEY, CDR2 SVGAGI. CDR3 size: 14 residues. V lost 0 bases to trimming and J lost 7 bases, with 10 bases between them. The CDR3 region has the DNA TGTGCCAGCAGTTACTCAGGAAACAGGAACACCATATATTTT. Translating it yields CASSYSGNRNTIYF.

The chain employs TRBV3-1 (or the pseudogene TRBV3-2) and TRBJ2-2, with 7 bases identical to TRBD2. The germline V gene has CDR1 LGHDT and CDR2 YNNKEL (reference sequence). The CDR3 runs to 18 residues. The V and J ends lost 4 bases and 0 bases, in that order; junction bases with no gene match: 11. CDR3 DNA sequence: TGTGCCAGCAGCCTGGCCGGGCGGGGGACTTCGAACACCGGGGAGCTGTTTTTT. It translates to CASSLAGRGTSNTGELFF.

The chain combines TRBV15 with TRBJ2-7; 8 nucleotides align to TRBD2. Germline loops: CDR1 LNHNV, CDR2 YYDKDF (reference sequence). This CDR3 has 16 residues. The trim removed 0 bases at V and 0 bases at J, leaving 4 bases unmatched. The CDR3, as DNA: TGTGCCACCAGCAGAGAAGCCGGGAGGGCCTCCTACGAGCAGTACTTC. Translation: CATSREAGRASYEQYF.

This sequence joins TRBV28 and TRBJ1-2; D may be TRBD1 (5 bases). Per the germline V gene, CDR1 is MDHEN and CDR2 is SYDVKM. The CDR3 has 14 residues. Between the trimmed V and J ends, which lost 2 bases and 5 bases, there was a span of 12 bases. The CDR3 nucleotides are TGTGCCAGCAGTTTAGCCAGGGAGGGGTATGGCTACACCTTC. Its protein product is CASSLAREGYGYTF.

This chain connects TRBV3-1 (or the pseudogene TRBV3-2) to TRBJ1-1, with D possibly matching TRBD1 (5 bases). This CDR3 is 13 amino acids long. Germline-derived CDR1 and CDR2 are LGHDT and YNNKEL (reference sequence). V lost 0 bases, J lost 8 bases, and 10 bases lay in between. CDR3 in amino acids: CASSQERGFEAFF. In DNA form, the CDR3 reads TGTGCCAGCAGCCAAGAGCGGGGGTTCGAAGCTTTCTTT.

The chain is built from TRBV28 and TRBJ2-1, with TRBD1 identical over 11 bases. The trim removed 6 bases at V and 12 bases at J, leaving 10 bases unmatched. Germline V gene data show CDR1 as MDHEN and CDR2 as SYDVKM. The length of the CDR3 is 14 residues. Here the CDR3 DNA reads TGTGCCAGCAGACGGACAGGGGGCGAGGTAGGGCAGTTCTTC. Translation: CASRRTGGEVGQFF. The full variable domain, its missing parts supplied by reference TRBV28 and TRBJ2-1, is DVKVTQSSRYLVKRTGEKVFLECVQDMDHENMFWYRQDPGLGLRLIYFSYDVKMKEKGDIPEGYSVSREKKERFSLILESASTNQTSMYLCASRRTGGEVGQFFGPGTRLTVL.